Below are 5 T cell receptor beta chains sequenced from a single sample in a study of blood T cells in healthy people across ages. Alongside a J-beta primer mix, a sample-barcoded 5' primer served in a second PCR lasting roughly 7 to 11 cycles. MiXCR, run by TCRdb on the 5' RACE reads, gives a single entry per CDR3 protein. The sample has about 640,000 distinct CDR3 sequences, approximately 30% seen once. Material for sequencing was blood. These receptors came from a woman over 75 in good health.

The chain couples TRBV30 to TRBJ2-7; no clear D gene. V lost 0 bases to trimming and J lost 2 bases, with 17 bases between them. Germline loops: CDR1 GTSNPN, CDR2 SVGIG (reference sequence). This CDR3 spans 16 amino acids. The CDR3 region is CAWSVRTSVGTYEQYF. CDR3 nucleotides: TGTGCCTGGAGTGTACGGACCTCTGTAGGAACCTACGAGCAGTACTTC.

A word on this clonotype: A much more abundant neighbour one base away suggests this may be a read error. The CDR3 loop reads CSVEGEVRGSGYTF. In DNA form, the CDR3 reads TGCAGCGTTGAAGGGGAGGTCAGGGGGAGTGGCTACACCTTC. V and J are TRBV29-1 and TRBJ1-2, with TRBD1 matching over 7 bases. With 1 base clipped from V and 7 bases from J, the junction kept 9 bases outside the gene matches. CDR1 is SQVTM, CDR2 ANQGSEA, per germline. The CDR3 covers 14 residues. Drawing the rest from reference TRBV29-1 and TRBJ1-2, the complete variable domain is SAVISQKPSRDICQRGTSLTIQCQVDSQVTMMFWYRQQPGQSLTLIATANQGSEATYESGFVIDKFPISRPNLTFSTLTVSNMSPEDSSIYLCSVEGEVRGSGYTFGSGTRLTVV.

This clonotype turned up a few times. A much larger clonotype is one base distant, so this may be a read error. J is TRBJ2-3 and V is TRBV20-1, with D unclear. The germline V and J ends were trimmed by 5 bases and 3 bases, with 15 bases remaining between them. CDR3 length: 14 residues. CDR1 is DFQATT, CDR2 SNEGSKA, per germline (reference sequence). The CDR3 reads CSADENFRTDTQYF. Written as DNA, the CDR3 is TGCAGTGCTGACGAGAATTTTAGGACAGATACGCAGTATTTT.

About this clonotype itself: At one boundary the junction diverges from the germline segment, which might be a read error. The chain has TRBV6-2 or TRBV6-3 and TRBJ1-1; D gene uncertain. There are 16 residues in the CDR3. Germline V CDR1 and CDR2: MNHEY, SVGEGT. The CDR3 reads CVSSYVTLRVNTEAFF. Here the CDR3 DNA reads TGTGTCAGCAGTTACGTGACATTAAGGGTGAACACTGAAGCTTTCTTT.

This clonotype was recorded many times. Written as DNA, the CDR3 is TGTGCCAGCAGCCAAGGGCTCTCTCAGTCTGAAGCTTTCTTT. Translating gives CASSQGLSQSEAFF. The chain recombines TRBV3-1 with TRBJ1-1; no definite D call. V was shortened by 1 base and J by 6 bases, with 12 bases between the two germline ends. CDR1 and CDR2 (germline): LGHDT, YNNKEL (reference sequence). The CDR3 consists of 14 residues.